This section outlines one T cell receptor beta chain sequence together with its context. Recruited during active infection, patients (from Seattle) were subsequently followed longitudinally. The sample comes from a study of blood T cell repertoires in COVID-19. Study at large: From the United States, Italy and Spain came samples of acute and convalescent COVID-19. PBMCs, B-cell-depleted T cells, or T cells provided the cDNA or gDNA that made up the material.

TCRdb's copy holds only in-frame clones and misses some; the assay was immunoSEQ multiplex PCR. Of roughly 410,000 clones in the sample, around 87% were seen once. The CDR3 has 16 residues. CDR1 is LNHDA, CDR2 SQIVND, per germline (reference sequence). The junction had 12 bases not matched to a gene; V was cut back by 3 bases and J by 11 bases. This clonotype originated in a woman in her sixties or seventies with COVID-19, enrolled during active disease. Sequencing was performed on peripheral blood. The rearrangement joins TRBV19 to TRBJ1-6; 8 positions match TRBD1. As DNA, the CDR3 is TGTGCCAGTAGTATCCGTATCGGGACAGGAGTACCACCCCTCCACTTT. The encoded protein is CASSIRIGTGVPPLHF.